The 14 T cell receptor beta chains reported below all come from one sample, sequenced in a study of blood T cell repertoires in COVID-19. TCRdb's table, derived via immunoSEQ multiplex PCR, lists solely in-frame clones and lacks some. The table shows about 200,000 clones, with 82% occurring only once. Sequencing was done on a sample of peripheral blood. The receptors stem from a woman of 80 years or more with COVID-19, enrolled during active disease.

In its sample, this clone was seen a few times. This chain links TRBV28 with TRBJ1-2, with D unresolved. The CDR3 extends over 12 amino acids. The V end lost 5 bases, the J end lost 4 bases, and 8 bases lay between the germline ends. CDR1 and CDR2 from the germline V gene are MDHEN and SYDVKM. The CDR3 coding sequence is TGTGCCAGCAGTACGGTCGTCTATGGCTACACCTTC. Protein product: CASSTVVYGYTF.

The DNA of the CDR3 is TGCGCCAGCAGCTTGGGTCGGACTAGCGGAGTGGGGTGGGGAAATGAGCAGTTCTTC. It translates to CASSLGRTSGVGWGNEQFF. V gene TRBV5-1 combines with J gene TRBJ2-1; 10 positions agree with TRBD2. Germline V gene sequence: CDR1 SGHRS, CDR2 YFSETQ. Trimming cost V 0 bases and J 7 bases; bases outside gene matches: 16. CDR3 length equals 19 residues.

The chain recombines TRBV5-1 with TRBJ2-1; TRBD2 aligns across 9 bases. CDR3 length: 15 amino acids. The trim removed 1 base at V and 8 bases at J, leaving 7 bases unmatched. The germline CDR1 and CDR2 sequences are SGHRS and YFSETQ. CDR3 protein: CASSLSPAGGDEQFF. The CDR3 region has the DNA TGCGCCAGCAGCTTGAGCCCAGCGGGGGGCGATGAGCAGTTCTTC.

CDR3 nucleotides: TGTGCCACCAGTGATTCGCGACAGGGGTTCACCCAGTACTTC. This sequence encodes CATSDSRQGFTQYF. The chain couples TRBV24-1 to TRBJ2-5, with TRBD1 matching over 8 bases. The CDR3 extends over 14 amino acids. J was trimmed by 8 bases and V by 2 bases; bases with no gene match: 6. In germline, CDR1 is KGHDR, CDR2 SFDVKD.

The rearrangement joins TRBV4-3 to TRBJ2-1; no clear D. Trimming took 0 bases from V and 4 from J, leaving 7 bases between them. CDR1 is LGHNA, CDR2 YSLEER, per germline. This CDR3 has 14 residues. CDR3 loop: CASSQDGRYNEQFF. The DNA of the CDR3 is TGCGCCAGCAGCCAAGATGGTCGGTACAATGAGCAGTTCTTC.

The chain recombines TRBV30 with TRBJ2-2; D might be TRBD2 (6 bases). This CDR3 region has 12 residues. Trimming took off 1 base at V and 7 bases at J, with 7 bases between the two ends. Germline CDR1 is GTSNPN and CDR2 is SVGIG (reference sequence). This CDR3 reads CAWSATSGELFF. CDR3 in DNA: TGTGCCTGGAGTGCGACTAGCGGGGAGCTGTTTTTT.

The V and J genes are TRBV11-3 and TRBJ2-1; 13 nucleotides line up with TRBD2. Germline V lookup: CDR1 SGHNT, CDR2 YENEEA. This CDR3 spans 15 amino acids. Germline trimming cut 5 bases from V and 6 bases from J; bases unmatched to any gene: 4. Here the CDR3 DNA reads TGTGCCAGCAGCGCAGGGACTAGCGGGGTCAATGAGCAGTTCTTC. Its translation: CASSAGTSGVNEQFF. The entire variable domain, with the rest obtained from reference TRBV11-3 and TRBJ2-1, is as follows: EAGVVQSPRYKIIEKKQPVAFWCNPISGHNTLYWYLQNLGQGPELLIRYENEEAVDDSQLPKDRFSAERLKGVDSTLKIQPAELGDSAVYLCASSAGTSGVNEQFFGPGTRLTVL.

The chain uses TRBV7-8 and TRBJ1-2; D is undetermined. V shed 3 bases and J shed 3 bases, with 11 bases lying between them. CDR3 length equals 14 residues. Germline V gives CDR1 SGHVS, CDR2 FQNEAQ. CDR3 bases: TGTGCCAGCAGCTTTAGAGGGTTCGACTATGGCTACACCTTC. Amino acids: CASSFRGFDYGYTF. The full variable domain, completed using reference TRBV7-8 and TRBJ1-2, is GAGVSQSPRYKVAKRGQDVALRCDPISGHVSLFWYQQALGQGPEFLTYFQNEAQLDKSGLPSDRFFAERPEGSVSTLKIQRTQQEDSAVYLCASSFRGFDYGYTFGSGTRLTVV.

This clone has just a few counts. The chain couples TRBV27 to TRBJ1-6, with D perhaps matching TRBD1 (6 bases). Trimming took 7 bases from V and 9 from J, leaving 19 bases between them. CDR3 length: 15 residues. The germline V gene encodes CDR1 MNHEY and CDR2 SMNVEV (reference sequence). The CDR3 loop is CASTPGGRGISPLHF. As DNA, the CDR3 is TGTGCCAGCACCCCCGGCGGCAGGGGAATTTCACCCCTCCACTTT.

The chain is built from TRBV3-1 (or the pseudogene TRBV3-2) and TRBJ1-1; no clear D. Trimming took 8 bases from V and 0 from J, leaving 4 bases between them. The length of the CDR3 is 11 residues. Germline V gives CDR1 LGHDT, CDR2 YNNKEL (reference sequence). The CDR3 coding sequence is TGTGCCAGCGGAGTGAACACTGAAGCTTTCTTT. It translates to CASGVNTEAFF.

This rearrangement joins TRBV5-6 to TRBJ2-5, with a weak D call TRBD1 (5 bases). The germline CDR1 and CDR2 sequences are SGHDT and YYEEEE. The CDR3 has 13 residues. V lost 3 bases, J lost 1 base, and 7 bases lay in between. The chain's CDR3 is CASSWGSQETQYF. In DNA form, the CDR3 reads TGTGCCAGCAGCTGGGGCTCCCAAGAGACCCAGTACTTC.

The J gene is TRBJ2-5, the V gene TRBV5-4; 8 bases fit TRBD1. This CDR3 has 15 amino acids. Losses at the gene ends were 3 bases for V and 2 bases for J; bases not matched to a gene: 6. The germline CDR1 and CDR2 sequences are SGHNT and YYREEE (reference sequence). CDR3 in amino acids: CASSSGGTGQETQYF. The CDR3, as DNA: TGTGCCAGCAGCTCAGGCGGGACAGGTCAAGAGACCCAGTACTTC.

This chain links TRBV6-5 with TRBJ1-6, with 9 positions matching TRBD1. Germline V lookup: CDR1 MNHEY, CDR2 SVGAGI. This CDR3 is built from 12 residues. The V and J ends lost 6 bases and 19 bases, in that order; junction bases with no gene match: 10. CDR3 bases: TGTGCCAGCAGAACCCTATGGGACAGGGTACACTTT. It yields the protein CASRTLWDRVHF.

The chain couples TRBV28 to TRBJ2-1, with 8 positions matching TRBD2. Trimming at V came to 10 bases and at J to 2 bases, leaving 4 bases not matched to a gene. The CDR3 is made up of 13 amino acids. Germline CDR1 reads MDHEN; CDR2 reads SYDVKM. The chain's CDR3 is CATGGGAYNEQFF. DNA of the CDR3: TGTGCCACCGGGGGGGGCGCCTACAATGAGCAGTTCTTC. The full variable domain, its missing parts supplied by reference TRBV28 and TRBJ2-1, is DVKVTQSSRYLVKRTGEKVFLECVQDMDHENMFWYRQDPGLGLRLIYFSYDVKMKEKGDIPEGYSVSREKKERFSLILESASTNQTSMYLCATGGGAYNEQFFGPGTRLTVL.